This TCR beta chain was obtained from a study of CD8+ T cells in alopecia areata. RNA extraction was followed by reverse transcription into cDNA, which acted as the sequencing template. Assay: immunoSEQ multiplex PCR; the TCRdb copy retains only in-frame clones and omits some. This sample carries around 140,000 clones, 40% to 65% of them seen once, and the ten largest clones take about 1%. The CDR3 totals 16 residues. Germline lookup yields CDR1 SGHRS and CDR2 YFSETQ. V was pared by 3 bases and J by 2 bases, with 8 bases of the junction left unmatched. The chain has TRBV5-1 and TRBJ2-5; 9 positions agree with TRBD1. This TCR was sampled from a human donor with alopecia areata. This specimen consisted of CD4+ T cells sorted from blood, obtained at week 0. The CDR3, as DNA: TGCGCCAGCAGCTCCGTACAGGGGGCGCGTCAAGAGACCCAGTACTTC. It translates to CASSSVQGARQETQYF.